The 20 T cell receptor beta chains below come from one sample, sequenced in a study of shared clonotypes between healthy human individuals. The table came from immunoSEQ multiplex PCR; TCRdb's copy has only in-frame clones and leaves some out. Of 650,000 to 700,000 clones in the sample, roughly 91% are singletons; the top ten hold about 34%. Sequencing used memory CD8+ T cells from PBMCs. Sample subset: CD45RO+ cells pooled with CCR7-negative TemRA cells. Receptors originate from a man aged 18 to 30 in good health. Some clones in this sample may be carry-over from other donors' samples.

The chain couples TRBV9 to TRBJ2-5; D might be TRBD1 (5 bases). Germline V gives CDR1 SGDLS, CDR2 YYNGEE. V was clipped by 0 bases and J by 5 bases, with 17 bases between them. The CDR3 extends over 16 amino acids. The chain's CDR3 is CASSVEGRRWGETQYF. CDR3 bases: TGTGCCAGCAGCGTAGAGGGGCGCCGGTGGGGCGAGACCCAGTACTTC.

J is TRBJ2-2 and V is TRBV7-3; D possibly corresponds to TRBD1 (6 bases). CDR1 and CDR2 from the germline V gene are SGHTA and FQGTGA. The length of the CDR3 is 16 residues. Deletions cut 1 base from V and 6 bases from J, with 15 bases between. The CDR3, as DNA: TGTGCCAGCAGCTTAATTGGGGGCCGGAGTTCCGGGGAGCTGTTTTTT. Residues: CASSLIGGRSSGELFF.

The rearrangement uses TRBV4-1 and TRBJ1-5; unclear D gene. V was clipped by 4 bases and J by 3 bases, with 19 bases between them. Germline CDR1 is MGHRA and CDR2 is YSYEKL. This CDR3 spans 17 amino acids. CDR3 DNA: TGCGCCAGCAGCCGGACCCCGGGCCGCGAAAACAATCAGCCCCAGCATTTT. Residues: CASSRTPGRENNQPQHF.

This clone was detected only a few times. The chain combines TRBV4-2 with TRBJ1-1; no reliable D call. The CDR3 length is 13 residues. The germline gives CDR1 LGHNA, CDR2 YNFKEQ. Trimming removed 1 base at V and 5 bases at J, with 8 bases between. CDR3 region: CASSQGARTEAFF. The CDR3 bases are TGTGCCAGCAGCCAAGGGGCCAGGACTGAAGCTTTCTTT.

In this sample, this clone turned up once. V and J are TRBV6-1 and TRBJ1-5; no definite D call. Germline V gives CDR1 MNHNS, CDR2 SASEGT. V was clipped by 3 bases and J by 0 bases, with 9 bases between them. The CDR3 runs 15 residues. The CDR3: CASSEGSYSNQPQHF. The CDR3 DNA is TGTGCCAGCAGTGAGGGGAGTTATAGCAATCAGCCCCAGCATTTT.

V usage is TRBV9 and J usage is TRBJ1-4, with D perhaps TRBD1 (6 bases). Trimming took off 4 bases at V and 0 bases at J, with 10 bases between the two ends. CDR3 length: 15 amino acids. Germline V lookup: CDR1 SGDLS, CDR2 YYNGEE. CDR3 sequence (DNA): TGTGCCAGCAGCTCGACAGGTTCAACTAATGAAAAACTGTTTTTT. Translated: CASSSTGSTNEKLFF.

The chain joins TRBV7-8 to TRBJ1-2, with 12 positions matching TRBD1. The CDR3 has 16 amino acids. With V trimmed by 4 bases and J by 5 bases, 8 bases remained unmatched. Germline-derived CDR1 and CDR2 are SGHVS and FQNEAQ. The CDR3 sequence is CASSSRDRGPFYGYTF. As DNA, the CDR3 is TGTGCCAGCAGCTCCCGGGACAGGGGGCCGTTTTATGGCTACACCTTC.

In DNA form, the CDR3 reads TGTGCCAGCAGCCTCGGGACAAGGACCTACGAGCAGTACTTC. As protein: CASSLGTRTYEQYF. The J gene is TRBJ2-7, the V gene TRBV27, with TRBD1 as a possible D gene (6 bases). CDR1 is MNHEY and CDR2 is SMNVEV in the germline V gene (reference sequence). V was cut by 6 bases and J by 2 bases, with 14 bases left in between. CDR3 size: 14 residues.

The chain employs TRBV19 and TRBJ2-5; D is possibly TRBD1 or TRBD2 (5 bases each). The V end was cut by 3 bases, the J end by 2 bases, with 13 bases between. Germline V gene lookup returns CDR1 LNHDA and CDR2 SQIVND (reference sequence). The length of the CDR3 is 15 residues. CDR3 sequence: CASSMGVGLQETQYF. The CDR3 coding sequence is TGTGCCAGTAGTATGGGGGTCGGGCTTCAAGAGACCCAGTACTTC.

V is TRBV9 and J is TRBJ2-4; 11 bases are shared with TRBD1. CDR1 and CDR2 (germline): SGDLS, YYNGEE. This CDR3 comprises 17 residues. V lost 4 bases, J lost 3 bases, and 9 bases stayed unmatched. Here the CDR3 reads CASSPSRGQGGKNIQYF. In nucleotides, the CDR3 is TGTGCCAGCAGCCCAAGCCGGGGACAGGGGGGCAAAAACATTCAGTACTTC.

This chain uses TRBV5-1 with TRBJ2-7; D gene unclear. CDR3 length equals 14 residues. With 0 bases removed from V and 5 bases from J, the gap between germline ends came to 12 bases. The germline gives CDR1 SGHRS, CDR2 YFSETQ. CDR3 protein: CASSLAGRWDEQYF. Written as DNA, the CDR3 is TGCGCCAGCAGCTTGGCGGGCAGATGGGACGAGCAGTACTTC.

The CDR3, as DNA: TGCAGCGCCCTAGGGGGGGTATACGGCGGGGAGCTGTTTTTT. It translates to CSALGGVYGGELFF. The chain carries TRBV29-1 and TRBJ2-2, with D maybe TRBD2 (7 bases). CDR3 length equals 14 residues. Germline CDR1 reads SQVTM; CDR2 reads ANQGSEA. V was trimmed by 7 bases and J by 7 bases, leaving 19 bases between them.

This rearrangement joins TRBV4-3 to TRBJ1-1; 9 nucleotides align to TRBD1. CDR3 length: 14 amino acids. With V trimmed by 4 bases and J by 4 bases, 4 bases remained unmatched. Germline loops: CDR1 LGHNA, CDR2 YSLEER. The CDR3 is CASSPGTGITEAFF. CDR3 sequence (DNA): TGCGCCAGCAGCCCCGGGACAGGGATCACTGAAGCTTTCTTT.

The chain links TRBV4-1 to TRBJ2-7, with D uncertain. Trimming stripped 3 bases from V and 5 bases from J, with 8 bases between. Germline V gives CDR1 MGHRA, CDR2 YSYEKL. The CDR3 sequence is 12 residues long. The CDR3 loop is CASSQLSNEQYF. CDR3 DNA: TGCGCCAGCAGCCAGTTGAGTAACGAGCAGTACTTC.

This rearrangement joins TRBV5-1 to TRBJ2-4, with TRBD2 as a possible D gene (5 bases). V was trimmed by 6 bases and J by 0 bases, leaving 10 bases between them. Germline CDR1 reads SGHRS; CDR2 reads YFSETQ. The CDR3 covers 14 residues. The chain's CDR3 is CASKSGLAKNIQYF. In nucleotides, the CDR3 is TGCGCCAGCAAGTCAGGACTAGCCAAAAACATTCAGTACTTC.

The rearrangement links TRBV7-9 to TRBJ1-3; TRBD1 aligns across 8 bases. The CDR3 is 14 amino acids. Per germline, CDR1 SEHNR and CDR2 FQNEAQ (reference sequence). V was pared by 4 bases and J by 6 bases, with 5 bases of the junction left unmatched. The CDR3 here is CASSSGQGSNTIYF. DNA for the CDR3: TGTGCCAGCAGCTCCGGACAGGGATCAAACACCATATATTTT.

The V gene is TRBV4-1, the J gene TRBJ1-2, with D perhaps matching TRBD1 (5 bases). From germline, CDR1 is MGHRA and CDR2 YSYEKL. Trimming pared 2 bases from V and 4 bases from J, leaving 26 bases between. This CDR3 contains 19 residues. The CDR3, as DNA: TGCGCCAGCAGCCAACCGCCCCGGGACGGATCCGCGGAAGGCTATGGCTACACCTTC. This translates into CASSQPPRDGSAEGYGYTF.

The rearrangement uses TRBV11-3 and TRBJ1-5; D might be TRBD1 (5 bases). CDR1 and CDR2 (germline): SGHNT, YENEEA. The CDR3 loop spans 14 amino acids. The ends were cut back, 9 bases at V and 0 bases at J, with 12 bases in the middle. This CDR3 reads CARDIGDSNQPQHF. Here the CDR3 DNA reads TGTGCCAGGGACATCGGCGATAGCAATCAGCCCCAGCATTTT.

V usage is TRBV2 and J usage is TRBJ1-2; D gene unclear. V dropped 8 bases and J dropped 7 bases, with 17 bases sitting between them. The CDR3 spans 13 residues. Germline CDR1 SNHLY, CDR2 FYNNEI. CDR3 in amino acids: CASEAASNRGYTF. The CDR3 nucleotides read TGTGCCAGCGAAGCGGCCTCCAACCGTGGCTACACCTTC.

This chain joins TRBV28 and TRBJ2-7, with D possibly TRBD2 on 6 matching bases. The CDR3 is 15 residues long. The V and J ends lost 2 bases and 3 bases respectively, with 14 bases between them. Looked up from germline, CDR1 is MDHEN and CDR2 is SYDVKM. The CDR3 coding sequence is TGTGCCAGCAGTTTAGGGATGGCGGGATTCTACGAGCAGTACTTC. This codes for CASSLGMAGFYEQYF.